What follows are 28 T cell receptor beta chains derived from one specimen sequenced in a study of T cells after yellow fever vaccination. Via MiXCR, TCRdb re-called the 5' RACE reads, giving one row per CDR3 protein. There are roughly 520,000 distinct CDR3 sequences in the sample; 21% occur only once, and about 17% lies in the top ten. The sequencing used PBMCs, collected 21 days after the first yellow fever vaccination. These receptors were taken from a man aged 18 to 29 who received the YFV17D yellow fever vaccine.

This clonotype was observed a few times. The chain joins TRBV6-1 to TRBJ2-3; 8 positions agree with TRBD2. The CDR3 runs 18 residues. Germline V gene data show CDR1 as MNHNS and CDR2 as SASEGT. The V segment lost 0 bases and the J segment 4 bases; nucleotides outside the gene matches: 12. CDR3 nucleotide sequence: TGTGCCAGCAGTGAAGCTCTCCTGACGGGGGGGCACGCAGATACGCAGTATTTT. It codes for CASSEALLTGGHADTQYF.

This chain uses TRBV10-3 with TRBJ2-5; the D call may be TRBD1 or TRBD2 (5 bases each). The CDR3 covers 13 residues. V shed 4 bases and J shed 1 base, with 7 bases lying between them. Germline CDR1 is ENHRY and CDR2 is SYGVKD. The CDR3 sequence is CAISGDGQETQYF. For the CDR3, the DNA is TGTGCCATCAGTGGGGACGGCCAAGAGACCCAGTACTTC.

This clonotype was detected only a few times. The gene calls are TRBV6-5 and TRBJ2-5; D is possibly TRBD1 or TRBD2 (5 bases each). The germline V and J ends were trimmed by 4 bases and 4 bases, with 7 bases remaining between them. Germline-derived CDR1 and CDR2 are MNHEY and SVGAGI. The CDR3 has 12 amino acids. This CDR3 is CASSWGSETQYF. The CDR3 DNA reads TGTGCCAGCAGTTGGGGGTCAGAGACCCAGTACTTC.

This clonotype was observed many times. V usage is TRBV20-1 and J usage is TRBJ1-5, with 8 positions matching TRBD1. The CDR3 consists of 14 residues. Germline lookup yields CDR1 DFQATT and CDR2 SNEGSKA (reference sequence). Unmatched junction bases numbered 6, after V lost 0 bases and J lost 8 bases. The chain's CDR3 is CSARDNRGGEPQHF. DNA of the CDR3: TGCAGTGCTAGAGATAACAGGGGGGGGGAGCCCCAGCATTTT.

The rearrangement links TRBV5-4 to TRBJ1-1; 7 positions agree with TRBD1. The CDR3 contains 16 residues. The V gene's germline CDR1 is SGHNT and CDR2 YYREEE (reference sequence). Trimming took 3 bases from V and 0 from J; bases not matched to a gene: 8. In DNA form, the CDR3 reads TGTGCCAGCAGCTCCGGGACAGCCGGTATGAACACTGAAGCTTTCTTT. This translates into CASSSGTAGMNTEAFF. Based on the CDR3 plus reference TRBV5-4 and TRBJ1-1, the full variable domain is ETGVTQSPTHLIKTRGQQVTLRCSSQSGHNTVSWYQQALGQGPQFIFQYYREEENGRGNFPPRFSGLQFPNYSSELNVNALELDDSALYLCASSSGTAGMNTEAFFGQGTRLTVV.

This clonotype was observed a handful of times. The J gene is TRBJ2-7, the V gene TRBV5-1; weak D call: TRBD2 (6 bases). The V end was cut by 0 bases, the J end by 5 bases, with 9 bases between. The CDR3 sequence is 13 residues long. From germline, CDR1 is SGHRS and CDR2 YFSETQ. Here the CDR3 reads CASSLGPGDEQYF. The DNA of the CDR3 is TGCGCCAGCAGCTTGGGTCCGGGGGACGAGCAGTACTTC.

The chain couples TRBV14 to TRBJ1-2; 8 nucleotides agree with TRBD1. CDR3 length: 16 residues. Per germline, CDR1 SGHDN and CDR2 FVKESK. V lost 0 bases to trimming and J lost 4 bases; unmatched junction nucleotides: 7. CDR3 DNA: TGTGCCAGCAGCCAAGATTTCAGGGGGCGAGGCTATGGCTACACCTTC. It is translated as CASSQDFRGRGYGYTF. The full variable domain, in which reference TRBV14 and TRBJ1-2 provide the parts outside the CDR3, is EAGVTQFPSHSVIEKGQTVTLRCDPISGHDNLYWYRRVMGKEIKFLLHFVKESKQDESGMPNNRFLAERTGGTYSTLKVQPAELEDSGVYFCASSQDFRGRGYGYTFGSGTRLTVV.

The chain is built from TRBV7-2 and TRBJ2-7; possibly TRBD1 or TRBD2 for D (5 bases each). The CDR3 is made up of 13 amino acids. The germline V and J ends were trimmed by 5 bases and 0 bases, with 8 bases remaining between them. Germline CDR1 and CDR2: SGHTA and FQGNSA. The CDR3 coding sequence is TGTGCCAGCAGCCGGGACCCCTCCTACGAGCAGTACTTC. Translation: CASSRDPSYEQYF.

The chain recombines TRBV19 with TRBJ2-2; D not resolved. Trimming removed 11 bases at V and 4 bases at J, with 17 bases between. This CDR3 is 14 amino acids long. Germline CDR1 is LNHDA and CDR2 is SQIVND (reference sequence). CDR3 residues: CAGSTSWGTGELFF. CDR3 nucleotide sequence: TGTGCCGGCTCGACCTCTTGGGGCACCGGGGAGCTGTTTTTT.

Regarding this clonotype: The junction departs from germline at one end; a sequencing error may be responsible. The CDR3 sequence is CAISPGLLYTQYF. The CDR3 nucleotides read TGTGCCATCAGCCCGGGGCTCCTCTATACGCAGTATTTT. This chain connects TRBV4-2 to TRBJ2-3; tentatively, D is TRBD1 or TRBD2 (5 bases each). There are 13 residues in the CDR3. Germline V gene sequence: CDR1 LGHNA, CDR2 YNFKEQ.

The chain recombines TRBV20-1 with TRBJ1-2; D ambiguous. Deletions cut 5 bases from V and 8 bases from J, with 12 bases between. There are 11 residues in the CDR3. Germline CDR1 and CDR2: DFQATT and SNEGSKA (reference sequence). This CDR3 is CSAGSRSGYTF. The CDR3 region has the DNA TGCAGTGCTGGCTCGCGATCCGGCTACACCTTC.

The rearrangement uses TRBV5-4 and TRBJ2-6; possible D gene TRBD1, 6 bases. This CDR3 is 15 amino acids long. In germline, CDR1 is SGHNT, CDR2 YYREEE (reference sequence). V was pared by 0 bases and J by 12 bases, with 16 bases between. The CDR3: CASSLGQWGQVVLTF. As DNA, the CDR3 is TGTGCCAGCAGCTTGGGACAGTGGGGGCAGGTCGTCCTGACTTTC.

There are a few counts of this clonotype. The J gene is TRBJ2-7, the V gene TRBV25-1; 10 bases fit TRBD2. Germline CDR1 MGHDK, CDR2 SYGVNS. The CDR3 spans 13 residues. Germline trimming cut 6 bases from V and 3 bases from J; bases unmatched to any gene: 2. The chain's CDR3 is CASRRTSGYEQYF. DNA for the CDR3: TGTGCCAGCAGAAGGACTAGCGGCTACGAGCAGTACTTC.

This clonotype was counted only a few times. The chain joins TRBV4-2 to TRBJ2-2, with D possibly matching TRBD2 (5 bases). With 0 bases removed from V and 11 bases from J, the gap between germline ends came to 13 bases. Per germline, CDR1 LGHNA and CDR2 YNFKEQ. The CDR3 runs to 14 residues. CDR3 DNA: TGTGCCAGCAGCCAAGACCTAGCCCTCCTTGAGCTGTTTTTT. Its translation: CASSQDLALLELFF.

This clonotype occurred a few times. V is TRBV5-8 and J is TRBJ2-5; D tentatively fits TRBD1 or TRBD2 (6 bases each). From germline, CDR1 is SGHTS and CDR2 YDEGEE. This CDR3 has 17 residues. V shed 6 bases and J shed 0 bases, with 21 bases lying between them. CDR3 residues: CASTETARGTYQETQYF. Here the CDR3 DNA reads TGTGCCAGCACCGAGACGGCTAGGGGGACTTACCAAGAGACCCAGTACTTC.

This clonotype was found a few times. The V and J genes are TRBV6-2 or TRBV6-3 and TRBJ2-1; TRBD2 agrees at 8 bases. From germline, CDR1 is MNHEY and CDR2 SVGEGT. The CDR3 covers 16 residues. Trimming at V came to 6 bases and at J to 1 base, leaving 8 bases not matched to a gene. CDR3 amino acids: CASSPSGGLSYNEQFF. CDR3 bases: TGTGCCAGCAGCCCGAGCGGGGGTCTTTCCTACAATGAGCAGTTCTTC.

This clonotype has only a few counts. The V and J genes are TRBV4-3 and TRBJ2-2; 10 nucleotides match TRBD2. CDR3 length: 16 amino acids. In germline, CDR1 is LGHNA, CDR2 YSLEER. The J segment lost 8 bases and the V segment lost 3 bases, leaving 9 bases of the junction unmatched. The chain's CDR3 is CASSHEAGGPAGELFF. The DNA of the CDR3 is TGCGCCAGCAGCCACGAAGCGGGGGGGCCAGCTGGGGAGCTGTTTTTT.

This clonotype was observed at least ten times. The chain joins TRBV6-5 to TRBJ1-2; D is undetermined. Germline V CDR1 and CDR2: MNHEY, SVGAGI. The V end was cut by 7 bases, the J end by 2 bases, with 11 bases between. The CDR3 contains 13 residues. The CDR3 DNA follows: TGTGCCAGCACCCCGGGCGAAAACTATGGCTACACCTTC. Its protein product is CASTPGENYGYTF.

This clonotype has more than one count but fewer than ten. CDR3 sequence reads: CASSLSAMNTEAFF. CDR3 in DNA: TGTGCCAGCAGTTTATCGGCCATGAACACTGAAGCTTTCTTT. The V gene is TRBV27, the J gene TRBJ1-1; D unresolved. The CDR3 spans 14 residues. CDR1 MNHEY and CDR2 SMNVEV come from the germline V gene (reference sequence). The V end lost 0 bases, the J end lost 0 bases, and 5 bases lay between the germline ends.

This clonotype was counted many times. The chain is built from TRBV20-1 and TRBJ1-3; unclear D gene. The CDR3 length is 13 residues. The germline V gene has CDR1 DFQATT and CDR2 SNEGSKA (reference sequence). The germline V and J ends were trimmed by 0 bases and 3 bases, with 6 bases remaining between them. CDR3 amino acids: CSAREGVGNTIYF. CDR3 DNA sequence: TGCAGTGCTAGAGAAGGTGTTGGAAACACCATATATTTT.

The chain recombines TRBV12-3 or TRBV12-4 with TRBJ2-3, with D tentatively TRBD2 (7 bases). V lost 8 bases and J lost 6, with 15 bases in between. This CDR3 has 13 amino acids. CDR3 nucleotide sequence: TGTGCCAGCTTTTCCGGGGGGCTGGATACGCAGTATTTT. As protein: CASFSGGLDTQYF.

The rearrangement uses TRBV11-2 and TRBJ2-1; D may be TRBD1 (6 bases). The CDR3 is 16 amino acids. Trimming cost V 5 bases and J 0 bases, with 14 bases left between them. Per germline, CDR1 SGHAT and CDR2 FQNNGV. CDR3 protein: CASSVRTEPSYNEQFF. The CDR3 bases are TGTGCCAGCAGCGTCCGGACAGAACCCTCCTACAATGAGCAGTTCTTC.

J is TRBJ2-7 and V is TRBV4-2; tentative D call: TRBD2 (5 bases). The germline V gene has CDR1 LGHNA and CDR2 YNFKEQ. Trimming removed 4 bases from V and 3 bases from J, with 13 bases in between. The CDR3 is 14 residues long. The CDR3 coding sequence is TGTGCCAGCAGCCCCGGGATAGGCTGCTACGAGCAGTACTTC. This codes for CASSPGIGCYEQYF.

The rearrangement uses TRBV5-1 and TRBJ2-2; 7 bases match TRBD1. After removal of 4 bases from V and 7 bases from J, the junction contained 10 bases not matched to a gene. The CDR3 loop spans 15 amino acids. Germline CDR1 SGHRS, CDR2 YFSETQ. For the CDR3, the DNA is TGCGCCAGCAGCATAGAGGGGGCTTCGGGCGGGGAGCTGTTTTTT. It specifies CASSIEGASGGELFF.

This clonotype was seen only a few times. The chain couples TRBV20-1 to TRBJ2-5; a weak D match, TRBD2 (7 bases). Germline CDR1 DFQATT, CDR2 SNEGSKA (reference sequence). This CDR3 comprises 15 residues. V gave up 5 bases and J gave up 7 bases, with 23 bases separating them. The CDR3 DNA reads TGCAGTGCTGGGCGTGGGGGGGCCACGTTCGGGACCCAGTACTTC. As protein: CSAGRGGATFGTQYF.

This clonotype was recorded at least ten times. V and J are TRBV6-1 and TRBJ1-5; 8 bases are a match to TRBD1. The CDR3 extends over 14 amino acids. The junction had 1 base not matched to a gene; V was cut back by 5 bases and J by 1 base. The germline gives CDR1 MNHNS, CDR2 SASEGT. In DNA form, the CDR3 reads TGTGCCAGCAGTCGGACAGGGAGCAATCAGCCCCAGCATTTT. Protein: CASSRTGSNQPQHF.

This clonotype has only a few counts. The V call is TRBV7-9, the J call TRBJ1-2; D is uncertain. This CDR3 region has 13 residues. Trimming pared 4 bases from V and 3 bases from J, leaving 9 bases between. Germline-derived CDR1 and CDR2 are SEHNR and FQNEAQ (reference sequence). CDR3 residues: CASSSGPHYGYTF. The CDR3 bases are TGTGCCAGCAGCTCCGGGCCCCACTATGGCTACACCTTC.

This clonotype was detected ten times or more. The chain uses TRBV12-3 or TRBV12-4 and TRBJ1-6; a possible D gene is TRBD1 (6 bases). Trimming took off 6 bases at V and 9 bases at J, with 15 bases between the two ends. The CDR3 sequence is 14 residues long. CDR3 sequence reads: CASSPRGAGSPLHF. The CDR3 DNA is TGTGCCAGCAGCCCTAGGGGGGCAGGTTCACCCCTCCACTTT.